One sample yielded the 31 T cell receptor beta chains listed below, sequenced in a study of blood T cell repertoires in COVID-19. Only in-frame clones appear in the TCRdb table, and some are missing; sequencing was by immunoSEQ multiplex PCR. Among about 270,000 clones, 70% to 90% were seen once, and the ten largest hold about 4%. The sequencing sample was made of PBMCs or T cells enriched from blood (not recorded which). These receptor sequences come from a woman aged 25-40 years with acute COVID-19.

The rearrangement joins TRBV11-2 to TRBJ1-1; D is ambiguous. Germline V gene sequence: CDR1 SGHAT, CDR2 FQNNGV. Trimming stripped 0 bases from V and 6 bases from J, with 11 bases between. The CDR3 covers 14 residues. CDR3 in amino acids: CASSLEVSGAEAFF. In DNA form, the CDR3 reads TGTGCCAGCAGCTTAGAAGTCTCCGGAGCTGAAGCTTTCTTT.

The V and J genes are TRBV5-4 and TRBJ1-2; TRBD1 matches 7 bases. Germline CDR1 reads SGHNT; CDR2 reads YYREEE (reference sequence). The CDR3 extends over 17 amino acids. The V segment lost 0 bases and the J segment 1 base; nucleotides outside the gene matches: 9. The CDR3 reads CASSLAQGGTNNYGYTF. DNA of the CDR3: TGTGCCAGCAGCTTGGCGCAGGGGGGAACCAATAACTATGGCTACACCTTC.

The V and J genes are TRBV7-9 and TRBJ1-2, with D hard to call. Trimming took off 8 bases at V and 8 bases at J, with 15 bases between the two ends. Looked up from germline, CDR1 is SEHNR and CDR2 is FQNEAQ (reference sequence). The CDR3 sequence is 12 residues long. The DNA of the CDR3 is TGTGCCAGCGAGCTCGGTAATTTCGGCTACACCTTC. It is translated as CASELGNFGYTF. Full variable domain (rest looked up from reference TRBV7-9 and TRBJ1-2): DTGVSQNPRHKITKRGQNVTFRCDPISEHNRLYWYRQTLGQGPEFLTYFQNEAQLEKSRLLSDRFSAERPKGSFSTLEIQRTEQGDSAMYLCASELGNFGYTFGSGTRLTVV.

V is TRBV5-1 and J is TRBJ1-1; no clear D. V was trimmed by 1 base and J by 1 base, leaving 8 bases between them. The CDR3 contains 14 residues. The germline gives CDR1 SGHRS, CDR2 YFSETQ. CDR3 amino acids: CASSLSPGNTEAFF. The CDR3 DNA sequence: TGCGCCAGCAGCTTGAGTCCGGGGAACACTGAAGCTTTCTTT.

CDR3: CASKRQSSGNTIYF. The CDR3 nucleotides are TGTGCCAGTAAGCGACAGAGCTCTGGAAACACCATATATTTT. V usage is TRBV19 and J usage is TRBJ1-3; possible D gene TRBD1, 5 bases. Deletions cut 7 bases from V and 0 bases from J, with 10 bases between. The CDR3 consists of 14 residues. Germline CDR1 LNHDA, CDR2 SQIVND (reference sequence).

On this clone: At one end, the junction sequence differs from germline, possibly due to a read error. V is TRBV14 and J is TRBJ2-3; 8 nucleotides align to TRBD2. Germline CDR1 is SGHDN and CDR2 is FVKESK. CDR3 length equals 16 residues. The CDR3 DNA is TGTGCCAGCAGTCAAGGCCCTAGCGGGCGCCGAGATACGCAGTATTTT. Protein product: CASSQGPSGRRDTQYF.

This chain joins TRBV5-6 and TRBJ1-5; D is unresolved. With 4 bases removed from V and 3 bases from J, the gap between germline ends came to 5 bases. This CDR3 comprises 12 residues. CDR1 is SGHDT, CDR2 YYEEEE, per germline. CDR3 residues: CASSLNNQPQHF. In nucleotides, the CDR3 is TGTGCCAGCAGCCTTAACAATCAGCCCCAGCATTTT.

This clone appeared a single time. The chain carries TRBV27 and TRBJ2-1, with TRBD2 matching over 7 bases. V shed 6 bases, J shed 0 bases, and the junction held 8 bases outside the gene matches. Germline lookup yields CDR1 MNHEY and CDR2 SMNVEV (reference sequence). The CDR3 is 16 residues long. In DNA form, the CDR3 reads TGTGCCAGCAGCTTGTCGGCTAGCGGCTCCTACAATGAGCAGTTCTTC. Translation: CASSLSASGSYNEQFF.

The CDR3 is CASRRTSGRDEQFF. The CDR3 nucleotides are TGTGCCAGCAGGCGGACTAGCGGGAGAGATGAGCAGTTCTTC. This sequence joins TRBV2 and TRBJ2-1; 13 bases are a match to TRBD2. V gave up 6 bases and J gave up 8 bases; unmatched junction bases: 4. The CDR3 has 14 amino acids. Germline-derived CDR1 and CDR2 are SNHLY and FYNNEI. Combining the CDR3 with reference TRBV2 and TRBJ2-1 gives the whole variable domain EPEVTQTPSHQVTQMGQEVILRCVPISNHLYFYWYRQILGQKVEFLVSFYNNEISEKSEIFDDQFSVERPDGSNFTLKIRSTKLEDSAMYFCASRRTSGRDEQFFGPGTRLTVL.

V is TRBV1 and J is TRBJ2-1; the D call of TRBD2 is as the table states it, not checked on the DNA. TRBV1 represents a pseudogene. CDR3 length: 14 amino acids. This CDR3 reads CTSSHKTSGNEQFF. In DNA form, the CDR3 reads TGCACCAGCAGCCATAAAACTAGCGGGAACGAGCAGTTCTTC.

The V and J genes are TRBV6-6 and TRBJ2-1, with 8 bases identical to TRBD2. V dropped 6 bases and J dropped 2; count of bases not matched to a gene: 6. The CDR3 runs 15 residues. The germline V gene encodes CDR1 MNHNY and CDR2 SVGAGI (reference sequence). The CDR3 loop reads CASSPGREAYNEQFF. In nucleotides, the CDR3 is TGTGCCAGCAGCCCTGGGCGGGAGGCCTACAATGAGCAGTTCTTC.

The chain has TRBV27 and TRBJ2-7; 10 bases fit TRBD1. V trimming: 5 bases; J trimming: 7 bases; junction bases outside the gene matches: 5. The CDR3 covers 13 residues. The germline CDR1 and CDR2 sequences are MNHEY and SMNVEV (reference sequence). The CDR3 sequence is CASSGQGVGEQYF. The DNA for the CDR3 is TGTGCCAGCAGTGGACAGGGGGTGGGTGAGCAGTACTTC.

This sequence joins TRBV10-1 and TRBJ2-1; D perhaps matches TRBD2 (5 bases). The CDR3 runs 13 residues. V lost 2 bases, J lost 9 bases, and 11 bases lay in between. Germline CDR1 reads WNHNN; CDR2 reads SYGVQD (reference sequence). The chain's CDR3 is CASSENGIGEQFF. The CDR3, as DNA: TGCGCCAGCAGTGAGAACGGGATCGGTGAGCAGTTCTTC.

The chain links TRBV19 to TRBJ2-6; maybe TRBD2 (6 bases). Trimming stripped 6 bases from V and 2 bases from J, with 23 bases between. The germline gives CDR1 LNHDA, CDR2 SQIVND (reference sequence). This CDR3 region has 19 residues. The CDR3 coding sequence is TGTGCCAGTAGCCAATATCCGGGGGACGCGGCTACTGGGGCCAACGTCCTGACTTTC. It is translated as CASSQYPGDAATGANVLTF.

The rearrangement uses TRBV7-9 and TRBJ2-5, with 9 bases lining up with TRBD1. This CDR3 is built from 15 residues. V shed 6 bases and J 4 bases; nucleotides not matched to a gene: 9. Germline V gene lookup returns CDR1 SEHNR and CDR2 FQNEAQ (reference sequence). The CDR3 loop reads CASRGTGGVGETQYF. The CDR3 nucleotides read TGTGCCAGCAGAGGAACAGGGGGCGTAGGAGAGACCCAGTACTTC.

The J gene is TRBJ2-5, the V gene TRBV27, with TRBD1 identical over 7 bases. Germline trimming cut 6 bases from V and 2 bases from J; bases unmatched to any gene: 12. Germline V gene sequence: CDR1 MNHEY, CDR2 SMNVEV (reference sequence). CDR3 length: 16 amino acids. The DNA of the CDR3 is TGTGCCAGCAGCCCATGGACAGGCCCGGGGCAAGAGACCCAGTACTTC. Protein: CASSPWTGPGQETQYF.

The rearrangement joins TRBV10-2 to TRBJ1-5, with 7 bases aligning to TRBD1. The ends lost 6 bases at V and 2 bases at J; junction bases unmatched: 7. The CDR3 is 15 residues long. The V gene's germline CDR1 is WSHSY and CDR2 SAAADI. In DNA, the CDR3 is TGCGCCAGCAGGGACAGGAGCGAAGGCAATCAGCCCCAGCATTTT. Its protein product is CASRDRSEGNQPQHF.

This chain joins TRBV7-3 and TRBJ2-1, with 12 bases lining up with TRBD2. CDR1 is SGHTA, CDR2 FQGTGA, per germline. The ends lost 5 bases at V and 5 bases at J; junction bases unmatched: 4. The CDR3 runs to 15 residues. CDR3 residues: CASSALAGGDNEQFF. In nucleotides, the CDR3 is TGTGCCAGCAGCGCGCTAGCGGGAGGGGACAATGAGCAGTTCTTC.

The rearrangement joins TRBV7-8 to TRBJ2-3; no clear D. The germline CDR1 and CDR2 sequences are SGHVS and FQNEAQ. The V gene lost 2 bases and the J gene lost 1 base, with 10 bases spanning the gap. CDR3 length: 15 amino acids. As DNA, the CDR3 is TGTGCCAGCAGCTTAAGCCAACCGGGCACAGATACGCAGTATTTT. Protein: CASSLSQPGTDTQYF.

CDR3 in amino acids: CASSPGSDSNQPQHF. The CDR3 nucleotides read TGTGCCAGCTCACCGGGGAGTGATAGCAATCAGCCCCAGCATTTT. The chain is built from TRBV18 and TRBJ1-5; no clear D gene. Germline-derived CDR1 and CDR2 are KGHSH and LQKENI. The CDR3 runs 15 residues. Trimming took off 3 bases at V and 0 bases at J, with 9 bases between the two ends.

The V gene is TRBV30, the J gene TRBJ1-5; D remains ambiguous. There are 14 residues in the CDR3. Germline-derived CDR1 and CDR2 are GTSNPN and SVGIG (reference sequence). Between the trimmed V and J ends, which lost 5 bases and 0 bases, there was a span of 11 bases. Written as DNA, the CDR3 is TGTGCCTGGTCGTCTATTTATAGCAATCAGCCCCAGCATTTT. Encoded protein: CAWSSIYSNQPQHF. The complete variable domain, with remaining parts taken from reference TRBV30 and TRBJ1-5, reads SQTIHQWPATLVQPVGSPLSLECTVEGTSNPNLYWYRQAAGRGLQLLFYSVGIGQISSEVPQNLSASRPQDRQFILSSKKLLLSDSGFYLCAWSSIYSNQPQHFGDGTRLSIL.

This rearrangement joins TRBV5-6 to TRBJ2-3; possibly TRBD1 for D (6 bases). Per germline, CDR1 SGHDT and CDR2 YYEEEE. V lost 0 bases and J lost 0, with 11 bases in between. This CDR3 region has 16 residues. The CDR3 sequence is CASSLGLTGSTDTQYF. The DNA of the CDR3 is TGTGCCAGCAGCTTGGGCCTTACAGGGAGCACAGATACGCAGTATTTT.

This clone is a singleton in its sample. The V call is TRBV2, the J call TRBJ1-6, with 7 bases identical to TRBD1. The CDR3 covers 16 residues. V gave up 2 bases and J gave up 6 bases; unmatched junction bases: 7. Germline-derived CDR1 and CDR2 are SNHLY and FYNNEI. The CDR3: CASSERIDRVNSPLHF. The CDR3 bases are TGTGCCAGCAGTGAACGGATTGACAGGGTTAATTCACCCCTCCACTTT.

The J gene is TRBJ2-3, the V gene TRBV10-3; 8 bases line up with TRBD2. The CDR3 runs 15 residues. Germline V lookup: CDR1 ENHRY, CDR2 SYGVKD. With 0 bases clipped from V and 3 bases from J, the junction kept 2 bases outside the gene matches. The CDR3 region has the DNA TGTGCCATCAGTGAGTCAGGCGGGGGGACAGATACGCAGTATTTT. Translation: CAISESGGGTDTQYF.

The V gene is TRBV27, the J gene TRBJ2-1; 10 bases are a match to TRBD2. The CDR3 extends over 17 amino acids. J was trimmed by 5 bases and V by 5 bases; bases with no gene match: 12. The V gene's germline CDR1 is MNHEY and CDR2 SMNVEV (reference sequence). CDR3 coding DNA: TGTGCCAGCAGTACGTACGCTAGCGGGAGTATCCACAATGAGCAGTTCTTC. This translates into CASSTYASGSIHNEQFF.

Comment on this clone: The germline gene is not matched at one end of the junction; a read error may be the cause. The chain is built from TRBV5-8 and TRBJ2-1; D perhaps matches TRBD1 (7 bases). The length of the CDR3 is 16 residues. The V gene's germline CDR1 is SGHTS and CDR2 YDEGEE. CDR3 DNA: TGTGCCGGCAGCGTAGGGGGGACAGATACATACAATGAGCAGTTCTTC. It codes for CAGSVGGTDTYNEQFF.

This chain uses TRBV12-3 or TRBV12-4 with TRBJ1-2, with D tentatively TRBD1 (5 bases). The V end lost 2 bases, the J end lost 7 bases, and 11 bases lay between the germline ends. This CDR3 has 13 amino acids. This chain's CDR3 is CASSLRGISGYTF. CDR3 coding DNA: TGTGCCAGCAGTTTAAGGGGTATCTCTGGCTACACCTTC.

V usage is TRBV28 and J usage is TRBJ2-7; D perhaps matches TRBD2 (7 bases). The CDR3 runs to 15 residues. Germline-derived CDR1 and CDR2 are MDHEN and SYDVKM. Trimming took off 7 bases at V and 1 base at J, with 17 bases between the two ends. Written as DNA, the CDR3 is TGTGCCAGCACGAGGGGGGGATACCGGTCCTACGAGCAGTACTTC. Protein product: CASTRGGYRSYEQYF.

This rearrangement joins TRBV6-5 to TRBJ2-3; 7 bases align to TRBD2. Germline-derived CDR1 and CDR2 are MNHEY and SVGAGI. The junction had 8 bases not matched to a gene; V was cut back by 7 bases and J by 7 bases. The length of the CDR3 is 13 residues. The CDR3 DNA follows: TGTGCCAGCACCCAGACTAGCTCGAATACGCAGTATTTT. Its translation: CASTQTSSNTQYF.

V and J are TRBV7-3 and TRBJ2-7; TRBD2 is a possible D gene (5 bases). CDR1 is SGHTA and CDR2 is FQGTGA in the germline V gene. Trimming left V 5 bases short and J 6 bases short, with 20 bases between. The CDR3 is 15 amino acids. The CDR3 nucleotides are TGTGCCAGCAGCGGGGAGTGGGCAGGAAGAACCGAGCAGTACTTC. This sequence encodes CASSGEWAGRTEQYF.

The rearrangement joins TRBV6-2 or TRBV6-3 to TRBJ2-7; possible D gene TRBD2, 7 bases. Germline lookup yields CDR1 MNHEY and CDR2 SVGEGT. V gave up 6 bases and J gave up 3 bases, with 21 bases separating them. The CDR3 is 16 amino acids. CDR3 bases: TGTGCCAGCAGCCCCTTTAGGTGGGGGGGCGGCTACGAGCAGTACTTC. This translates into CASSPFRWGGGYEQYF.